These 14 T cell receptor beta chains came from one sample sequenced in a study of blood T cell repertoires in COVID-19. Generated by immunoSEQ multiplex PCR, the TCRdb table keeps only in-frame clones and is missing some. The sample has around 120,000 clones, more than 75% seen once. The sample taken for sequencing was peripheral blood. These receptors all stem from a human donor in a cohort sampled during active COVID-19.

The V and J genes are TRBV5-1 and TRBJ2-5, with D tentatively TRBD1 (6 bases). CDR3 size: 16 residues. Trimming stripped 1 base from V and 2 bases from J, with 15 bases between. In germline, CDR1 is SGHRS, CDR2 YFSETQ. CDR3 amino acids: CASSLITGIGQETQYF. The CDR3 nucleotides are TGCGCCAGCAGCTTGATAACAGGGATTGGACAAGAGACCCAGTACTTC. Full variable domain (missing parts from reference TRBV5-1 and TRBJ2-5): KAGVTQTPRYLIKTRGQQVTLSCSPISGHRSVSWYQQTPGQGLQFLFEYFSETQRNKGNFPGRFSGRQFSNSRSEMNVSTLELGDSALYLCASSLITGIGQETQYFGPGTRLLVL.

The rearrangement joins TRBV3-1 (or the pseudogene TRBV3-2) to TRBJ2-5; D not certain. The closer fit of TRBJ2-7 to the DNA end suggests the J call may be wrong. This CDR3 region has 14 residues. The germline gives CDR1 LGHDT, CDR2 YNNKEL (reference sequence). The CDR3 DNA follows: TGTGCCAGCAGCCAAGATTGGTCCCTCTACGAGCAGTACTTC. This codes for CASSQDWSLYEQYF.

The chain couples TRBV18 to TRBJ2-5; D possibly corresponds to TRBD2 (5 bases). CDR1 and CDR2 from the germline V gene are KGHSH and LQKENI. The CDR3 contains 17 residues. V lost 4 bases and J 5 bases, leaving 23 bases between the germline ends. CDR3 loop: CASSLSREGRRRETQYF. The CDR3 DNA follows: TGTGCCAGCTCACTCTCTCGGGAAGGGAGACGGAGGGAGACCCAGTACTTC.

The gene calls are TRBV3-1 (or the pseudogene TRBV3-2) and TRBJ2-7; 10 bases map to TRBD2. The CDR3 has 16 amino acids. Germline trimming cut 3 bases from V and 0 bases from J; bases unmatched to any gene: 5. The germline CDR1 and CDR2 sequences are LGHDT and YNNKEL (reference sequence). The CDR3 protein is CASSQVGTSASYEQYF. The CDR3 DNA follows: TGTGCCAGCAGCCAGGTCGGGACTAGCGCCTCCTACGAGCAGTACTTC.

The chain links TRBV5-1 to TRBJ1-3; D is uncertain. The CDR3 runs to 14 residues. The V end lost 2 bases, the J end lost 0 bases, and 6 bases lay between the germline ends. Germline CDR1 reads SGHRS; CDR2 reads YFSETQ. In DNA, the CDR3 is TGCGCCAGCAGCTTCGAGGGCTCTGGAAACACCATATATTTT. Encoded protein: CASSFEGSGNTIYF. Complete variable domain (other parts from reference TRBV5-1 and TRBJ1-3): KAGVTQTPRYLIKTRGQQVTLSCSPISGHRSVSWYQQTPGQGLQFLFEYFSETQRNKGNFPGRFSGRQFSNSRSEMNVSTLELGDSALYLCASSFEGSGNTIYFGEGSWLTVV.

The chain uses TRBV2 and TRBJ1-1, with D hard to call. CDR3 length: 15 amino acids. The germline CDR1 and CDR2 sequences are SNHLY and FYNNEI. Trimming cost V 0 bases and J 4 bases, with 12 bases left between them. The CDR3 nucleotides are TGTGCCAGCAGTGAAGCGTATAGAACCTCCACTGAAGCTTTCTTT. This encodes CASSEAYRTSTEAFF.

This clone appeared a few times. The V and J genes are TRBV6-1 and TRBJ2-1; the D is unclear. The CDR3 contains 12 residues. Germline V gene lookup returns CDR1 MNHNS and CDR2 SASEGT. V lost 1 base to trimming and J lost 10 bases, with 8 bases between them. This CDR3 is CASSEGSLEQFF. CDR3 bases: TGTGCCAGCAGTGAAGGCAGTTTAGAGCAGTTCTTC.

The CDR3 sequence is CASSLGQGREKLFF. Written as DNA, the CDR3 is TGTGCCAGCAGCTTGGGACAGGGGCGCGAAAAACTGTTTTTT. This chain uses TRBV11-2 with TRBJ1-4; TRBD1 matches at 10 bases. This CDR3 spans 14 amino acids. V lost 3 bases to trimming and J lost 8 bases; unmatched junction nucleotides: 3. Germline-derived CDR1 and CDR2 are SGHAT and FQNNGV.

The J gene is TRBJ2-3, the V gene TRBV14, with 10 bases identical to TRBD2. V dropped 4 bases and J dropped 2; count of bases not matched to a gene: 6. The germline gives CDR1 SGHDN, CDR2 FVKESK. The CDR3 is 16 amino acids. The CDR3 DNA reads TGTGCCAGCAGCCGCTATAGCGGGAGGCCCACAGATACGCAGTATTTT. Translating it yields CASSRYSGRPTDTQYF.

In regard to this clone: Mismatch with germline at one junction end may stem from a read error. Within the sample, other DNA sequences also encode this same CDR3. This chain links TRBV7-7 with TRBJ2-2; 10 bases align to TRBD1. Germline-derived CDR1 and CDR2 are SSHAT and FNYEAQ (reference sequence). The CDR3 extends over 16 amino acids. The CDR3 DNA is TGTGCTAGCAGCCAAACCGGGACAGGGGTCCCCGGGGAGCTGTTTTTT. Translated, it gives CASSQTGTGVPGELFF.

This chain joins TRBV24-1 and TRBJ2-1, with TRBD1 matching over 7 bases. V gave up 3 bases and J gave up 5 bases; unmatched junction bases: 9. CDR1 KGHDR and CDR2 SFDVKD come from the germline V gene. This CDR3 spans 16 amino acids. The CDR3 sequence is CATSDQNRGVNNEQFF. The CDR3 nucleotides are TGTGCCACCAGTGATCAGAACAGGGGAGTCAACAATGAGCAGTTCTTC.

This clone was detected only once. The gene calls are TRBV10-1 and TRBJ2-7; D is perhaps TRBD1 (6 bases). Trimming removed 5 bases from V and 5 bases from J, with 10 bases in between. Germline values: CDR1 WNHNN, CDR2 SYGVQD (reference sequence). The CDR3 sequence is 12 residues long. The CDR3 is CASSPQGNEQYF. CDR3 coding DNA: TGCGCCAGCAGTCCACAGGGCAACGAGCAGTACTTC.

The rearrangement links TRBV5-1 to TRBJ1-4; a weak D match, TRBD1 (6 bases). The germline CDR1 and CDR2 sequences are SGHRS and YFSETQ. This CDR3 contains 15 residues. The germline V and J ends were trimmed by 0 bases and 5 bases, with 11 bases remaining between them. The CDR3 spells CASSLEGVRNEKLFF. CDR3 DNA sequence: TGCGCCAGCAGCTTGGAGGGGGTTCGGAATGAAAAACTGTTTTTT.

The genes are TRBV18 and TRBJ2-1; the D gene is possibly TRBD1 (6 bases). The CDR3 runs 14 residues. V was cut by 4 bases and J by 8 bases, with 15 bases left in between. Germline values: CDR1 KGHSH, CDR2 LQKENI. CDR3 amino acids: CASSRQDLGYEQFF. CDR3 DNA: TGTGCCAGCTCACGACAGGACCTGGGCTATGAGCAGTTCTTC.